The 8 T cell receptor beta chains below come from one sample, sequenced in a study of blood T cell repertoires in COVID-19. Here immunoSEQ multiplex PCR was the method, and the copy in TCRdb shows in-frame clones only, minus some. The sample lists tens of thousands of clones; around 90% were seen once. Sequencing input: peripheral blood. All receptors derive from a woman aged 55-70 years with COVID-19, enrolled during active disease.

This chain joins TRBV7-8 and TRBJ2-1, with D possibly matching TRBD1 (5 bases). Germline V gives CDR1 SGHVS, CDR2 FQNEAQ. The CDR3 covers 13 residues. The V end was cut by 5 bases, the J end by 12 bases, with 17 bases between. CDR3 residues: CASSTRPDISQFF. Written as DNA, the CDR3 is TGTGCCAGCAGCACACGCCCGGACATTTCGCAGTTCTTC. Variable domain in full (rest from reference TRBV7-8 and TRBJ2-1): GAGVSQSPRYKVAKRGQDVALRCDPISGHVSLFWYQQALGQGPEFLTYFQNEAQLDKSGLPSDRFFAERPEGSVSTLKIQRTQQEDSAVYLCASSTRPDISQFFGPGTRLTVL.

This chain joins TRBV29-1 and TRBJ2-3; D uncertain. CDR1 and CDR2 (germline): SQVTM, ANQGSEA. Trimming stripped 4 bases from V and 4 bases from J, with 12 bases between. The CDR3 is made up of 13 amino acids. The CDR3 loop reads CSVVVSAADTQYF. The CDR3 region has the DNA TGCAGCGTTGTTGTCAGCGCCGCAGATACGCAGTATTTT.

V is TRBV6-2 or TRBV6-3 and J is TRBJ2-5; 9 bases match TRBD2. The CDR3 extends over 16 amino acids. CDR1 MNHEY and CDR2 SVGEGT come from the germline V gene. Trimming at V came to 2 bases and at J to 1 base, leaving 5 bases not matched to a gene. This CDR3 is CASSYSLAGIQETQYF. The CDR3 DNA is TGTGCCAGCAGTTACAGTCTAGCGGGGATCCAAGAGACCCAGTACTTC.

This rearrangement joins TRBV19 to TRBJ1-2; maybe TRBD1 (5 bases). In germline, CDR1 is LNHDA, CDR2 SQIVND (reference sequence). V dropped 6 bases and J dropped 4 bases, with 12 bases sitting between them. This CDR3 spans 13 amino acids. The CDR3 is CASRQGMFYGYTF. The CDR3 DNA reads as TGTGCCAGTAGGCAGGGCATGTTCTATGGCTACACCTTC.

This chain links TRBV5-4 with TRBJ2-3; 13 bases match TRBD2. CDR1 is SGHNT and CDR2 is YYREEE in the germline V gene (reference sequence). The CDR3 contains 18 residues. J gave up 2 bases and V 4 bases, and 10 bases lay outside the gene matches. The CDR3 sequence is CASSQGLAGSIHTDTQYF. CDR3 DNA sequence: TGTGCCAGCAGCCAGGGACTAGCGGGATCAATCCACACAGATACGCAGTATTTT.

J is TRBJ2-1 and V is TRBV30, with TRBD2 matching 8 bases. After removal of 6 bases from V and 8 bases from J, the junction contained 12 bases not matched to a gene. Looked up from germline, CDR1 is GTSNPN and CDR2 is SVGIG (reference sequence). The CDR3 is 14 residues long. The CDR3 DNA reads TGTGCCTGCTCTCCGGGGGCGGGGGGCGATGAGCAGTTCTTC. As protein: CACSPGAGGDEQFF. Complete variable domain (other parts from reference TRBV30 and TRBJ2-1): SQTIHQWPATLVQPVGSPLSLECTVEGTSNPNLYWYRQAAGRGLQLLFYSVGIGQISSEVPQNLSASRPQDRQFILSSKKLLLSDSGFYLCACSPGAGGDEQFFGPGTRLTVL.

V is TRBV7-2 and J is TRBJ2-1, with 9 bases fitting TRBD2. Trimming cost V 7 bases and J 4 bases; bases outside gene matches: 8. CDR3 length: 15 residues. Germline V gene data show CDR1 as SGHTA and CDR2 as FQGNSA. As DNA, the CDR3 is TGTGCCAGCACCCTAGCTAGCGGGGAATACAATGAGCAGTTCTTC. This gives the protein CASTLASGEYNEQFF. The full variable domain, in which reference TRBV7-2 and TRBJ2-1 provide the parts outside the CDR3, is GAGVSQSPSNKVTEKGKDVELRCDPISGHTALYWYRQSLGQGLEFLIYFQGNSAPDKSGLPSDRFSAERTGGSVSTLTIQRTQQEDSAVYLCASTLASGEYNEQFFGPGTRLTVL.

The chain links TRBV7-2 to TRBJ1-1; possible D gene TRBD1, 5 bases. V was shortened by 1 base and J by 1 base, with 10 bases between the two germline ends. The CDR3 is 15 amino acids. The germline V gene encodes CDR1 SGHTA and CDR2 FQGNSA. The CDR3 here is CASSLGLTGNTEAFF. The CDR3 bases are TGTGCCAGCAGCTTAGGGCTCACAGGGAACACTGAAGCTTTCTTT. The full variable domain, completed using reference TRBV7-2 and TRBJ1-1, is GAGVSQSPSNKVTEKGKDVELRCDPISGHTALYWYRQSLGQGLEFLIYFQGNSAPDKSGLPSDRFSAERTGGSVSTLTIQRTQQEDSAVYLCASSLGLTGNTEAFFGQGTRLTVV.